The sequence of this T cell receptor (beta chain) was determined in a study of T cells in Graves' hyperthyroidism and ophthalmopathy. Turning to this clonotype: Its antigen is unknown.

CDR1 and CDR2 (germline): WSHSY, SAAADI. V trimming: 3 bases; J trimming: 0 bases; junction bases outside the gene matches: 9. This CDR3 has 17 amino acids. Study findings and constraints: The model made its ophthalmopathy prediction, and onset followed a median around 6.5 months later. Blood shared most expanded thyroid clonotypes above 0.001.

Amplified TCR beta CDR3 regions came from RNA transcripts. Initially, a first-round RT-PCR of the TCR CDR3 employed the HTBI primer set. One entry per CDR3 protein results from TCRdb running MiXCR on the multiplex PCR reads. The profile shows approximately 400,000 distinct CDR3 sequences, 13% of them singletons. The study excluded patients with uncontrolled infection, other autoimmune disease, pregnancy or lactation. Each diagnosis drew on symptoms, thyroxine, TRAb, thyroid ultrasound and orbital computed tomography findings. Sequenced material: blood. This receptor was identified in a man under 40 with Graves' hyperthyroidism that later progressed to Graves' ophthalmopathy. V is TRBV10-2 and J is TRBJ1-1, with 8 bases fitting TRBD1. The CDR3 protein is CASSDGQGLTLNTEAFF. CDR3 DNA: TGCGCCAGCAGTGATGGACAGGGTCTGACTTTGAACACTGAAGCTTTCTTT.